This TCR beta chain emerged from a study of T-cell reconstitution after alpha-beta-depleted transplantation in children. This clonotype was seen repeatedly, ten times or more. As yet, its antigen is unknown. An end of the junction does not agree with germline; a read error may underlie this. Study observations and caveats: One year after transplant, T-cell counts and diversity came mostly from newly produced T cells. Some patients' high day-60 TCRbeta diversity was attributed to recipient cells surviving conditioning. After transplant, at about two months, alpha-beta T cells were reportedly derived from several hundred expanded graft clones.

The TCRbeta library incorporated unique molecular identifiers. TCRdb called the PCR reads again in MiXCR, with one record for every CDR3 protein. The sample yields 330,000 or so distinct CDR3 sequences, around 7.1% seen once. This TCR came from a female patient aged 2-10 years who had a stem cell transplant for Fanconi anemia, so the T cells may come from the graft donor. Sequencing used peripheral blood, obtained 360 days after TCRalphabeta/CD19-depleted stem cell transplant.

The CDR3 protein is CASNEGVYSYEQYF. Here the CDR3 DNA reads TGTGCCAGCAATGAAGGCGTATACTCCTACGAGCAGTACTTC. The J gene is TRBJ2-7, the V gene TRBV6-1; D is undetermined. The CDR3 is 14 amino acids. Germline V gives CDR1 MNHNS, CDR2 SASEGT.